The present T cell receptor beta chain was sequenced within a study of read filtering for tumor transcriptome and immune sequencing. Across the whole study: Transcriptome libraries were built from DNase-treated RNA. Broader study findings: In IR-seq, single-read clonotypes were around 80% of clonotypes but approximately 3.5% of reads.

This library used around 400 ng RNA and molecular barcoded adaptors spanning alpha/delta and beta/gamma chains. Using its own MiXCR run on the reads, TCRdb lists one record per CDR3 protein. The sample lists about 57,000 distinct CDR3 sequences; around 20% were seen once. Germline values: CDR1 SNHLY, CDR2 FYNNEI. The CDR3 is 13 amino acids. V dropped 7 bases and J dropped 5; count of bases not matched to a gene: 4. At the time of active disease, bone marrow was collected from every patient. There are a few counts of this clonotype. Its antigen is not identified. Sample: a population of CD138-negative cells sorted from bone marrow. The chain combines TRBV2 with TRBJ2-7, with 11 nucleotides matching TRBD2. The receptor comes from a donor aged 40 or over with multiple myeloma. The CDR3 region is CASTSGRWNEQYF. The CDR3 coding sequence is TGTGCCAGCACTAGCGGGAGGTGGAACGAGCAGTACTTC. Drawing the rest from reference TRBV2 and TRBJ2-7, the complete variable domain is EPEVTQTPSHQVTQMGQEVILRCVPISNHLYFYWYRQILGQKVEFLVSFYNNEISEKSEIFDDQFSVERPDGSNFTLKIRSTKLEDSAMYFCASTSGRWNEQYFGPGTRLTVT.